This TCR beta chain was recorded in a study of a mutant IDH1 vaccine in newly diagnosed glioma. Study in general: Averaging roughly 40 years of age, treated patients were about 60% male and 37.5% female. Study-level findings and limits: Variations in leading peripheral T cell clonotypes appeared to have no connection with pseudoprogression. Most patients, 90% to 95%, showed vaccine-induced immune responses.

To note about this clone: Antigen specificity is unknown.

Repertoires were generated with immunoSEQ multiplex PCR, while TCRdb's copy carries only in-frame clones and drops some. The sample holds roughly 86,000 clones, roughly 77% seen once. The sample's time point: baseline, week 1 (first vaccination visit). Treatment described: pre-vaccination baseline after standard-of-care therapy. The study enrolled donors with new WHO grade 3 or 4 IDH1-mutant, ATRX-lost astrocytomas. Germline V gene lookup returns CDR1 GTSNPN and CDR2 SVGIG (reference sequence). The length of the CDR3 is 15 residues. This chain links TRBV30 with TRBJ2-5, with D maybe TRBD2 (5 bases). The better agreement between TRBJ2-7 and the DNA end casts doubt on the J call. Sequences were derived from PBMCs, sampled from a glioma patient treated with radiotherapy, temozolomide or both. This receptor was obtained from a man in his forties with glioma. The CDR3 DNA sequence: TGTGCCTGGATCCCAGGTTGGGGAGCCTTCGGCGAGCAGTACTTC. This codes for CAWIPGWGAFGEQYF.